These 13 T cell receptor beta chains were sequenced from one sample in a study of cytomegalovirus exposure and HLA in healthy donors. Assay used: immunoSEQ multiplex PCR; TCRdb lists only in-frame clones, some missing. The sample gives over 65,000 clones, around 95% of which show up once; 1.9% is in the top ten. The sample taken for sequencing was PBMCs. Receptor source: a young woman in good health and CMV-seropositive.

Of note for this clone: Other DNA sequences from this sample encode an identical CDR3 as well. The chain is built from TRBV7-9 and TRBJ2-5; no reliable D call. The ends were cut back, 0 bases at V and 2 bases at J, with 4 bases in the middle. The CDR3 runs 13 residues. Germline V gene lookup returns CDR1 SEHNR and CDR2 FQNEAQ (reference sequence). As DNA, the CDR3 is TGTGCCAGCAGCTTAGCATCTCAAGAGACCCAGTACTTC. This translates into CASSLASQETQYF.

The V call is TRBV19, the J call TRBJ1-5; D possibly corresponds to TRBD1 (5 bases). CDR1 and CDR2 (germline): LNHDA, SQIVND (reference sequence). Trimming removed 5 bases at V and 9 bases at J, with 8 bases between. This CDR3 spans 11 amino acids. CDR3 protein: CASSPGGPQHF. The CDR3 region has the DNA TGTGCCAGTAGTCCCGGGGGGCCCCAGCATTTT.

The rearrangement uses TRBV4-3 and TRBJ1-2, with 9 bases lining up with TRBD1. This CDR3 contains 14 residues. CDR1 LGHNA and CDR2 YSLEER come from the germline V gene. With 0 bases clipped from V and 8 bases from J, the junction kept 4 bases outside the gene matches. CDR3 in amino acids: CASSQEADRGGYTF. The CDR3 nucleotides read TGCGCCAGCAGCCAAGAGGCGGACAGGGGCGGCTACACCTTC.

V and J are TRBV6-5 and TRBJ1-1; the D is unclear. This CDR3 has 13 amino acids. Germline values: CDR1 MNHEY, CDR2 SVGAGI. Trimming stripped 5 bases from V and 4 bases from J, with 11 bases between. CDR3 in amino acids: CASSAGVSTEAFF. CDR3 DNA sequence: TGTGCCAGCAGTGCCGGGGTGTCCACTGAAGCTTTCTTT.

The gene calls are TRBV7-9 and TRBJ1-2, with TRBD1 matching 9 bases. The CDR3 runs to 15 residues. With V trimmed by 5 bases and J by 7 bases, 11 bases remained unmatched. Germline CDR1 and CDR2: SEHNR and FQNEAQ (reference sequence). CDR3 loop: CASSPKGQGNGGYTF. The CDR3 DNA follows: TGTGCCAGCAGCCCTAAGGGACAGGGAAATGGTGGCTACACCTTC.

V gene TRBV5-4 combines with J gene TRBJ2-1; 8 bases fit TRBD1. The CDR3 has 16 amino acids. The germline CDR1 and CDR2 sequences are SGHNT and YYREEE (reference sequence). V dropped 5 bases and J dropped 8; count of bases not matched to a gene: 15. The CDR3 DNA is TGTGCCAGCAGGAGGGGGTCGTGGACAGGGTTCGATGAGCAGTTCTTC. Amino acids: CASRRGSWTGFDEQFF.

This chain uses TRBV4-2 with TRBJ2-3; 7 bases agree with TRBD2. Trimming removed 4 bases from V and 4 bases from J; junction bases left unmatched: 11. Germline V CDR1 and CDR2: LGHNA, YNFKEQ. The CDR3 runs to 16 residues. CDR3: CASSPGQGGGADTQYF. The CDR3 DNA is TGTGCCAGCAGCCCAGGGCAAGGTGGGGGGGCAGATACGCAGTATTTT.

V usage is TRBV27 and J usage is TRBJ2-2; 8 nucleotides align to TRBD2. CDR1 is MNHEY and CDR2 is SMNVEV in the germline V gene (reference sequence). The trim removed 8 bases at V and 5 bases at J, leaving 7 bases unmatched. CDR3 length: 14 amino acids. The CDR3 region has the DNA TGTGCCAGCCGAAGCGGGAGAGGGACCGGGGAGCTGTTTTTT. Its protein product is CASRSGRGTGELFF.

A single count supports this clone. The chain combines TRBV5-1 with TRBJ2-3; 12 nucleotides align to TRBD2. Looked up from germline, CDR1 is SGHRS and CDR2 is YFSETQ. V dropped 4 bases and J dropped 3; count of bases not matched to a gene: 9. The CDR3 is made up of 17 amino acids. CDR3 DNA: TGCGCCAGCAGCCCTGGCCCCCTAGCGGGGGGGACAGATACGCAGTATTTT. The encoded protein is CASSPGPLAGGTDTQYF. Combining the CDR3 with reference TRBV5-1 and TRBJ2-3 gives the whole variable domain KAGVTQTPRYLIKTRGQQVTLSCSPISGHRSVSWYQQTPGQGLQFLFEYFSETQRNKGNFPGRFSGRQFSNSRSEMNVSTLELGDSALYLCASSPGPLAGGTDTQYFGPGTRLTVL.

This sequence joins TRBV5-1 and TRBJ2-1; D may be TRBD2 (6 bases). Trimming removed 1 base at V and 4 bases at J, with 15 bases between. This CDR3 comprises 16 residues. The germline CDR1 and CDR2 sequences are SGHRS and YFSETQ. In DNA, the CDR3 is TGCGCCAGCAGCTTGTCGTCTAGCGTGAATTACAATGAGCAGTTCTTC. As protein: CASSLSSSVNYNEQFF. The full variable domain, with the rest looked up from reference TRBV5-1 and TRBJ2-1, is KAGVTQTPRYLIKTRGQQVTLSCSPISGHRSVSWYQQTPGQGLQFLFEYFSETQRNKGNFPGRFSGRQFSNSRSEMNVSTLELGDSALYLCASSLSSSVNYNEQFFGPGTRLTVL.

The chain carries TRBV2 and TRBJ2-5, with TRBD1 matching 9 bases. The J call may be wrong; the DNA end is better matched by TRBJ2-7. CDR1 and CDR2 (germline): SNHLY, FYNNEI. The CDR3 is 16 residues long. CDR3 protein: CASSPGQGPSSYEQYF. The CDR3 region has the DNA TGTGCCAGCAGCCCGGGACAGGGACCAAGCTCCTACGAGCAGTACTTC.

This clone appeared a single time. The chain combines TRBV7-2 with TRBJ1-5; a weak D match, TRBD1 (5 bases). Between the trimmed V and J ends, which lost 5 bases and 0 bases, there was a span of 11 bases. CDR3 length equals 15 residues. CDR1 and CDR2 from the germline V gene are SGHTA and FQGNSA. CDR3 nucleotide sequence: TGTGCCAGCAGCATACAGGTCTCTAGCAATCAGCCCCAGCATTTT. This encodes CASSIQVSSNQPQHF.

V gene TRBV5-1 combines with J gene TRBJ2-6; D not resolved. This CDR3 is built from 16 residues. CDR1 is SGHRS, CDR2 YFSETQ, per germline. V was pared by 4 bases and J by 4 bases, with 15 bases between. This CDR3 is CASSPRYQKGANVLTF. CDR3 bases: TGCGCCAGCAGCCCTCGGTACCAAAAGGGGGCCAACGTCCTGACTTTC.